These 28 T cell receptor beta chains were all obtained from the same sample, sequenced in a study of T cell responses to AZD1222 COVID-19 vaccine. The assay was immunoSEQ multiplex PCR, and TCRdb's table has in-frame clones only and misses some. In the table there are more than 70,000 clones, 80% to 95% of which are singletons. Specimen: peripheral blood, collected 28 days after the second AZD1222 dose. The receptors derive from an adult who received the AZD1222 COVID-19 vaccine.

This chain uses TRBV9 with TRBJ2-3, with D hard to call. The CDR3 is made up of 15 amino acids. V shed 0 bases and J shed 0 bases, with 8 bases lying between them. CDR1 is SGDLS, CDR2 YYNGEE, per germline. CDR3 loop: CASSVDGSSTDTQYF. The DNA for the CDR3 is TGTGCCAGCAGCGTAGACGGATCTAGCACAGATACGCAGTATTTT.

This chain links TRBV4-2 with TRBJ1-2, with D possibly TRBD1 on 5 matching bases. Trimming took 4 bases from V and 4 from J, leaving 16 bases between them. The CDR3 contains 15 residues. CDR1 LGHNA and CDR2 YNFKEQ come from the germline V gene. The CDR3 loop reads CASSPQQEDVYGYTF. The CDR3 coding sequence is TGTGCCAGCAGCCCACAACAGGAGGACGTCTATGGCTACACCTTC.

The V call is TRBV10-3, the J call TRBJ2-1; 15 bases agree with TRBD2. Trimming cost V 6 bases and J 8 bases; bases outside gene matches: 5. The CDR3 runs to 15 residues. In germline, CDR1 is ENHRY, CDR2 SYGVKD. In nucleotides, the CDR3 is TGTGCCATCAGGGGACTAGCGGGGGGTCGGTATGAGCAGTTCTTC. Translating gives CAIRGLAGGRYEQFF.

The chain is built from TRBV21-1 and TRBJ1-1; TRBD1, the table's D call, was not compared with the DNA. TRBV21-1 is described as a pseudogene. The CDR3 contains 15 residues. As DNA, the CDR3 is TGTGCCAGCAGCAAATTCGCAGGTGCGAACACTGAAGCTTTCTTT. This translates into CASSKFAGANTEAFF.

This clone was detected only once. This sequence joins TRBV9 and TRBJ2-3, with TRBD2 as a possible D gene (6 bases). The germline gives CDR1 SGDLS, CDR2 YYNGEE. Deletions cut 1 base from V and 11 bases from J, with 20 bases between. The CDR3 extends over 15 amino acids. CDR3 loop: CASSVCSGPHCGQYF. CDR3 coding DNA: TGTGCCAGCAGCGTATGCAGCGGGCCCCATTGTGGGCAGTATTTT.

The chain joins TRBV6-4 to TRBJ1-1, with D uncertain. The CDR3 runs to 15 residues. The germline V gene has CDR1 MRHNA and CDR2 SNTAGT. Trimming shortened V by 3 bases and J by 1 base, and 12 bases separated the two germline ends. This CDR3 reads CASSEGGEGNTEAFF. The DNA for the CDR3 is TGTGCCAGCAGTGAGGGAGGTGAAGGGAACACTGAAGCTTTCTTT.

The chain joins TRBV9 to TRBJ1-2; 8 positions match TRBD1. This CDR3 is 15 amino acids long. The V segment lost 0 bases and the J segment 1 base; nucleotides outside the gene matches: 2. Germline lookup yields CDR1 SGDLS and CDR2 YYNGEE. The DNA for the CDR3 is TGTGCCAGCAGCGTAGAAACAGGGGGTAACTATGGCTACACCTTC. This translates into CASSVETGGNYGYTF.

The chain links TRBV9 to TRBJ2-2, with 8 bases lining up with TRBD1. Losses at the gene ends were 0 bases for V and 2 bases for J; bases not matched to a gene: 3. The length of the CDR3 is 16 residues. CDR1 and CDR2 from the germline V gene are SGDLS and YYNGEE. Here the CDR3 DNA reads TGTGCCAGCAGCGTAGGCAGGGGGCAAAACACCGGGGAGCTGTTTTTT. Translation gives CASSVGRGQNTGELFF.

For the CDR3, the DNA is TGCGCCAGCAGCTTTCGGGGCGGGGTCACAGATACGCAGTATTTT. Amino acids: CASSFRGGVTDTQYF. The rearrangement links TRBV5-1 to TRBJ2-3; D is perhaps TRBD2 (6 bases). The V and J ends lost 2 bases and 2 bases respectively, with 12 bases between them. CDR3 size: 15 residues. Germline CDR1 is SGHRS and CDR2 is YFSETQ.

The J gene is TRBJ1-2, the V gene TRBV5-6; D gene uncertain. The CDR3 totals 13 residues. V was trimmed by 2 bases and J by 4 bases, leaving 9 bases between them. Germline CDR1 is SGHDT and CDR2 is YYEEEE. CDR3 sequence reads: CASSLPGIYGYTF. CDR3 DNA sequence: TGTGCCAGCAGCTTACCGGGCATCTATGGCTACACCTTC.

The chain has TRBV19 and TRBJ1-1; a possible D gene is TRBD1 (5 bases). This CDR3 has 15 amino acids. Germline CDR1 is LNHDA and CDR2 is SQIVND (reference sequence). Trimming removed 1 base from V and 1 base from J, with 10 bases in between. CDR3: CASSIGGGTNTEAFF. The CDR3 bases are TGTGCCAGTAGTATAGGGGGGGGAACGAACACTGAAGCTTTCTTT.

V and J are TRBV19 and TRBJ2-7; 9 bases map to TRBD2. CDR3 length: 16 residues. In germline, CDR1 is LNHDA, CDR2 SQIVND (reference sequence). V trimming: 1 base; J trimming: 5 bases; junction bases outside the gene matches: 9. The CDR3 sequence is CASSIGGSGSLHEQYF. The CDR3 coding sequence is TGTGCCAGTAGTATAGGAGGTAGCGGGAGTCTCCACGAGCAGTACTTC.

V gene TRBV5-6 combines with J gene TRBJ1-5; D perhaps matches TRBD1 (6 bases). Trimming shortened V by 1 base and J by 7 bases, and 21 bases separated the two germline ends. This CDR3 is built from 17 residues. The germline V gene has CDR1 SGHDT and CDR2 YYEEEE. CDR3 coding DNA: TGTGCCAGCAGCTTGTTCTCGGGCAGGGGATCTGGGCAGCCCCAGCATTTT. This gives the protein CASSLFSGRGSGQPQHF.

The CDR3 region is CASRGTGWLGTQYF. CDR3 sequence (DNA): TGTGCCAGCAGGGGGACAGGGTGGCTAGGTACGCAGTATTTT. This chain connects TRBV2 to TRBJ2-3, with 9 bases that match TRBD1. CDR3 size: 14 residues. With 6 bases clipped from V and 8 bases from J, the junction kept 9 bases outside the gene matches. Germline V gene data show CDR1 as SNHLY and CDR2 as FYNNEI.

In this sample, this clone turned up a few times. V usage is TRBV7-9 and J usage is TRBJ2-7; D perhaps matches TRBD2 (6 bases). This CDR3 has 17 residues. Trimming removed 3 bases from V and 5 bases from J, with 23 bases in between. Germline V gene data show CDR1 as SEHNR and CDR2 as FQNEAQ (reference sequence). The chain's CDR3 is CASSFSRGLGTGDEQYF. Written as DNA, the CDR3 is TGTGCCAGCAGCTTCTCAAGAGGACTGGGGACGGGGGACGAGCAGTACTTC.

The chain recombines TRBV19 with TRBJ2-1; no clear D. The CDR3 loop spans 15 amino acids. Deletions cut 1 base from V and 0 bases from J, with 7 bases between. Looked up from germline, CDR1 is LNHDA and CDR2 is SQIVND (reference sequence). This CDR3 is CASSIGSYSYNEQFF. DNA of the CDR3: TGTGCCAGTAGTATAGGGTCCTACTCCTACAATGAGCAGTTCTTC.

V is TRBV6-5 and J is TRBJ2-4; tentative D call: TRBD1 (6 bases). From germline, CDR1 is MNHEY and CDR2 SVGAGI. The CDR3 consists of 15 residues. The V and J ends lost 8 bases and 0 bases respectively, with 14 bases between them. The CDR3 sequence: CASAYRDLAKNIQYF. CDR3 sequence (DNA): TGTGCCAGCGCCTACAGGGACCTAGCCAAAAACATTCAGTACTTC.

This clone appeared a few times. J is TRBJ1-1 and V is TRBV29-1, with TRBD1 identical over 10 bases. Trimming removed 4 bases from V and 5 bases from J; junction bases left unmatched: 4. The CDR3 covers 13 residues. Germline values: CDR1 SQVTM, CDR2 ANQGSEA. The CDR3 coding sequence is TGCAGCGTTGTAGGGACAGGGGAAACTGAAGCTTTCTTT. Translation gives CSVVGTGETEAFF.

The J gene is TRBJ1-6, the V gene TRBV6-6; D gene unclear. Germline loops: CDR1 MNHNY, CDR2 SVGAGI (reference sequence). The CDR3 length is 13 residues. V was trimmed by 5 bases and J by 5 bases, leaving 7 bases between them. The CDR3 is CASSKDDNSPLHF. CDR3 nucleotide sequence: TGTGCCAGCAGTAAGGATGATAATTCACCCCTCCACTTT.

The chain uses TRBV5-1 and TRBJ1-2; D ambiguous. This CDR3 spans 13 amino acids. Germline-derived CDR1 and CDR2 are SGHRS and YFSETQ. Trimming shortened V by 0 bases and J by 9 bases, and 12 bases separated the two germline ends. The CDR3 nucleotides are TGCGCCAGCAGCTTGGATGTCCCAGACAGCTACACCTTC. This gives the protein CASSLDVPDSYTF. The full variable domain, with the rest looked up from reference TRBV5-1 and TRBJ1-2, is KAGVTQTPRYLIKTRGQQVTLSCSPISGHRSVSWYQQTPGQGLQFLFEYFSETQRNKGNFPGRFSGRQFSNSRSEMNVSTLELGDSALYLCASSLDVPDSYTFGSGTRLTVV.

The rearrangement links TRBV28 to TRBJ2-7; either TRBD1 or TRBD2 may supply D (5 bases each). V lost 4 bases and J lost 2, with 18 bases in between. The germline gives CDR1 MDHEN, CDR2 SYDVKM. CDR3 length: 16 residues. This chain's CDR3 is CASSYDRGAVAYEQYF. CDR3 DNA: TGTGCCAGCAGTTACGACCGAGGGGCAGTGGCCTACGAGCAGTACTTC.

The V gene is TRBV15, the J gene TRBJ2-1; D remains ambiguous. V shed 2 bases and J shed 4 bases, with 12 bases lying between them. CDR1 and CDR2 from the germline V gene are LNHNV and YYDKDF (reference sequence). The CDR3 sequence is 15 residues long. CDR3 nucleotide sequence: TGTGCCACCAGCAGAACTAACAAGGGTTACAATGAGCAGTTCTTC. Amino acid sequence: CATSRTNKGYNEQFF.

The chain employs TRBV13 and TRBJ2-1, with TRBD2 as a possible D gene (5 bases). V was cut by 4 bases and J by 2 bases, with 12 bases left in between. This CDR3 is 15 amino acids long. Looked up from germline, CDR1 is PRHDT and CDR2 is FYEKMQ (reference sequence). This CDR3 is CASSSGRATYNEQFF. Written as DNA, the CDR3 is TGTGCCAGCAGCTCTGGGAGAGCTACCTACAATGAGCAGTTCTTC. The full variable domain, its missing parts supplied by reference TRBV13 and TRBJ2-1, is AAGVIQSPRHLIKEKRETATLKCYPIPRHDTVYWYQQGPGQDPQFLISFYEKMQSDKGSIPDRFSAQQFSDYHSELNMSSLELGDSALYFCASSSGRATYNEQFFGPGTRLTVL.

The chain recombines TRBV5-1 with TRBJ2-1; possible D gene TRBD1, 6 bases. Germline-derived CDR1 and CDR2 are SGHRS and YFSETQ. CDR3 length: 15 residues. Trimming shortened V by 1 base and J by 1 base, and 9 bases separated the two germline ends. CDR3 DNA: TGCGCCAGCAGCTTGAACCAGGGGTCCTACAATGAGCAGTTCTTC. Translating it yields CASSLNQGSYNEQFF.

V usage is TRBV29-1 and J usage is TRBJ1-2; D gene unclear. Germline V gives CDR1 SQVTM, CDR2 ANQGSEA. The V gene lost 1 base and the J gene lost 2 bases, with 2 bases spanning the gap. The CDR3 loop spans 11 amino acids. The CDR3 region has the DNA TGCAGCGTTGAAGGGAACTATGGCTACACCTTC. Its translation: CSVEGNYGYTF. Combining the CDR3 with reference TRBV29-1 and TRBJ1-2 gives the whole variable domain SAVISQKPSRDICQRGTSLTIQCQVDSQVTMMFWYRQQPGQSLTLIATANQGSEATYESGFVIDKFPISRPNLTFSTLTVSNMSPEDSSIYLCSVEGNYGYTFGSGTRLTVV.

This chain joins TRBV9 and TRBJ2-5; D might be TRBD1 (6 bases). CDR3 size: 13 residues. Germline assignment: CDR1 SGDLS and CDR2 YYNGEE. Trimming shortened V by 4 bases and J by 5 bases, and 12 bases separated the two germline ends. The CDR3 coding sequence is TGTGCCAGCAGCCGAACAGGGTGGGAGACCCAGTACTTC. It yields the protein CASSRTGWETQYF.

The chain couples TRBV11-2 to TRBJ2-3; 7 nucleotides match TRBD2. The ends lost 5 bases at V and 4 bases at J; junction bases unmatched: 12. The CDR3 covers 16 residues. Germline lookup yields CDR1 SGHAT and CDR2 FQNNGV. The CDR3 DNA reads TGTGCCAGCAGCCTCGCCGGGGGAGGGTTAGCAGATACGCAGTATTTT. Its translation: CASSLAGGGLADTQYF.

This clone occurred a few times. V and J are TRBV4-2 and TRBJ2-7; tentative D call: TRBD1 (6 bases). Per the germline V gene, CDR1 is LGHNA and CDR2 is YNFKEQ. Trimming left V 1 base short and J 0 bases short, with 7 bases between. The CDR3 runs 14 residues. CDR3 DNA: TGTGCCAGCAGCCAAGGAGGGGGCTCCTACGAGCAGTACTTC. This translates into CASSQGGGSYEQYF.